The present entry profiles one T cell receptor (beta chain) with its context. Its antigen is currently unknown. This entry belongs to a study of shared clonotypes between healthy human individuals. Study-wide points: Between a few donors, naive CD4 clonotypes were shared at a level of approximately 5%. In this cohort, only blood was sampled, and tissue repertoires likely differ.

Selected positively for CCR7 and CD45RO-negative, naive CD8 cells excluded terminally differentiated effector memory CD45RA+ cells. All of the donors resided in Nashville, Tennessee, and each was a Caucasian adult. V lost 9 bases to trimming and J lost 4 bases, with 9 bases between them. This CDR3 has 11 residues. Germline V gene lookup returns CDR1 MDHEN and CDR2 SYDVKM. Execution of the assay was at deep level. The method was immunoSEQ multiplex PCR; TCRdb's version includes in-frame clones alone and lacks a portion of them. The repertoire consists of about 800,000 clones, with roughly 96% occurring once and the leading ten covering roughly 0.23%.

The sequence was collected from a man aged 25 to 40 in good health. The rearrangement joins TRBV28 to TRBJ1-2; D perhaps matches TRBD1 (5 bases). The source material was naive CD8+ T cells sorted from blood. The CDR3 sequence: CARTEPYGYTF. DNA for the CDR3: TGTGCCAGGACAGAACCCTATGGCTACACCTTC.